A single sample gave rise to the 19 T cell receptor beta chains below, sequenced in a study of response to subunit inactivated influenza vaccine. TCRdb redid the calling of the RT-PCR reads with MiXCR, one entry per CDR3 protein. Of around 710,000 distinct CDR3 sequences listed, about 14% are singletons. The sequencing used PBMCs from blood, collected approximately 15 days before vaccination. These receptors were obtained from a man aged 50 to 60 who received an inactivated influenza vaccine.

This clonotype was detected many times. The rearrangement joins TRBV2 to TRBJ2-1; TRBD2 might be the D (6 bases). V was pared by 6 bases and J by 6 bases, with 30 bases between. Germline V gene data show CDR1 as SNHLY and CDR2 as FYNNEI. CDR3 size: 19 residues. The CDR3 here is CASRGLSSGDSLGGNEQFF. CDR3 nucleotides: TGTGCCAGCAGGGGTCTTAGCTCCGGGGACTCCTTGGGGGGCAATGAGCAGTTCTTC.

This clonotype was detected once. J is TRBJ2-7 and V is TRBV20-1, with TRBD1 matching 7 bases. From germline, CDR1 is DFQATT and CDR2 SNEGSKA (reference sequence). CDR3 length equals 15 residues. The ends lost 2 bases at V and 2 bases at J; junction bases unmatched: 9. CDR3 residues: CSARNDRVPTYEQYF. CDR3 DNA sequence: TGCAGTGCTAGAAACGACAGGGTTCCAACCTACGAGCAGTACTTC.

This clonotype came up a few times. V gene TRBV10-2 combines with J gene TRBJ2-1; D possibly corresponds to TRBD2 (7 bases). The ends were cut back, 6 bases at V and 0 bases at J, with 15 bases in the middle. The CDR3 loop spans 16 amino acids. Germline CDR1 and CDR2: WSHSY and SAAADI. The CDR3 nucleotides are TGCGCCAGCAGCAACGGGGGGCTACTCTCCTACAATGAGCAGTTCTTC. It specifies CASSNGGLLSYNEQFF.

This clonotype was picked up a small number of times. The rearrangement uses TRBV7-6 and TRBJ2-5; tentative D call: TRBD2 (5 bases). The CDR3 has 14 residues. V lost 1 base and J lost 3, with 9 bases in between. CDR1 is SGHVS, CDR2 FNYEAQ, per germline. The CDR3 DNA reads as TGTGCCAGCAGCTTAGGTGCGGGTAAAGAGACCCAGTACTTC. Translating it yields CASSLGAGKETQYF.

This clonotype turned up a few times. The chain has TRBV27 and TRBJ2-7, with no clear D. Germline CDR1 MNHEY, CDR2 SMNVEV (reference sequence). V lost 1 base to trimming and J lost 0 bases, with 22 bases between them. This CDR3 contains 19 residues. For the CDR3, the DNA is TGTGCCAGCAGTTTATGGAAGGTGGACCGATCTCTCCCCTCCTACGAGCAGTACTTC. It encodes CASSLWKVDRSLPSYEQYF.

This clonotype turned up a few times. V usage is TRBV9 and J usage is TRBJ2-1, with 12 bases that match TRBD2. The trim removed 3 bases at V and 7 bases at J, leaving 8 bases unmatched. Germline V gives CDR1 SGDLS, CDR2 YYNGEE. This CDR3 spans 16 amino acids. In DNA form, the CDR3 reads TGTGCCAGCAGCGAGGGGGGGCTAGCGGGAGGGAATGAGCAGTTCTTC. It codes for CASSEGGLAGGNEQFF.

There are many counts of this clonotype. This chain joins TRBV9 and TRBJ2-7; perhaps TRBD2 as D (5 bases). The length of the CDR3 is 15 residues. Germline CDR1 reads SGDLS; CDR2 reads YYNGEE. V was cut by 2 bases and J by 0 bases, with 12 bases left in between. CDR3 sequence (DNA): TGTGCCAGCAGCGTCGCTGCGGGCCTCTCCTACGAGCAGTACTTC. This codes for CASSVAAGLSYEQYF.

This clonotype turned up a few times. The rearrangement uses TRBV6-4 and TRBJ2-2; D is possibly TRBD2 (5 bases). The CDR3 has 14 residues. Germline V gives CDR1 MRHNA, CDR2 SNTAGT. Trimming cost V 6 bases and J 7 bases, with 15 bases left between them. In nucleotides, the CDR3 is TGTGCCAGCAGCCCGGATGAGGGTATCGGGGAGCTGTTTTTT. Its translation is CASSPDEGIGELFF.

This clonotype occurred a few times. This rearrangement joins TRBV7-9 to TRBJ1-2; D not certain. Germline V lookup: CDR1 SEHNR, CDR2 FQNEAQ (reference sequence). There are 14 residues in the CDR3. Trimming left V 1 base short and J 4 bases short, with 10 bases between. The CDR3 is CASSLDADIYGYTF. CDR3 in DNA: TGTGCCAGCAGCTTAGACGCAGATATCTATGGCTACACCTTC.

This sequence joins TRBV2 and TRBJ2-6, with D perhaps TRBD2 (5 bases). Trimming pared 10 bases from V and 3 bases from J, leaving 13 bases between. The germline CDR1 and CDR2 sequences are SNHLY and FYNNEI. The CDR3 has 14 amino acids. This CDR3 reads CATTRGVGANVLTF. For the CDR3, the DNA is TGTGCCACCACCCGGGGTGTTGGGGCCAACGTCCTGACTTTC.

This clonotype has only a few counts. The gene calls are TRBV12-3 or TRBV12-4 and TRBJ1-2; D call uncertain. CDR3 size: 13 residues. V was trimmed by 5 bases and J by 6 bases, leaving 13 bases between them. The CDR3 region has the DNA TGTGCCAGCAGTACCCGGGTCTCGGATGGCTACACCTTC. Translated, it gives CASSTRVSDGYTF.

This clonotype has just a few counts. The rearrangement uses TRBV12-3 or TRBV12-4 and TRBJ1-1, with D tentatively TRBD1 (5 bases). CDR3 length equals 18 residues. Trimming removed 2 bases from V and 1 base from J, with 20 bases in between. The CDR3 loop is CASSLKEIWGPQNTEAFF. Written as DNA, the CDR3 is TGTGCCAGCAGTTTAAAAGAGATATGGGGCCCGCAGAACACTGAAGCTTTCTTT.

This clonotype appeared a few times. This chain joins TRBV5-1 and TRBJ2-2; a possible D gene is TRBD1 (5 bases). The germline V gene has CDR1 SGHRS and CDR2 YFSETQ. The CDR3 contains 15 residues. Trimming pared 6 bases from V and 4 bases from J, leaving 16 bases between. CDR3 loop: CASTLNRQSTGELFF. CDR3 nucleotides: TGCGCCAGCACTCTGAACCGACAGTCCACCGGGGAGCTGTTTTTT.

This clonotype was recorded a few times. V gene TRBV11-1 combines with J gene TRBJ2-4; 7 bases align to TRBD2. The CDR3 is 16 amino acids. The trim removed 2 bases at V and 5 bases at J, leaving 9 bases unmatched. Germline lookup yields CDR1 SGHAT and CDR2 FQDESV (reference sequence). The CDR3 DNA sequence: TGTGCCAGCAGCTTAATGCCGGGACTACCCGAAAACATTCAGTACTTC. Its protein is CASSLMPGLPENIQYF.

This chain joins TRBV11-3 and TRBJ2-1, with TRBD2 as a possible D gene (5 bases). CDR1 SGHNT and CDR2 YENEEA come from the germline V gene. The CDR3 sequence is 13 residues long. Trimming stripped 8 bases from V and 9 bases from J, with 17 bases between. CDR3 residues: CASSLARDLEQFF. CDR3 sequence (DNA): TGTGCCAGCTCCCTAGCAAGGGATCTTGAGCAGTTCTTC.

This clonotype was seen repeatedly, ten times or more. The rearrangement links TRBV7-9 to TRBJ2-1; D may be TRBD1 (6 bases). Germline lookup yields CDR1 SEHNR and CDR2 FQNEAQ (reference sequence). The V end was cut by 1 base, the J end by 4 bases, with 11 bases between. This CDR3 region has 15 residues. The CDR3 DNA reads TGTGCCAGCAGCTTAGACAGGGTAGTTTACAATGAGCAGTTCTTC. Translating gives CASSLDRVVYNEQFF.

This clonotype was seen more than once but under ten times. This chain connects TRBV29-1 to TRBJ2-1, with D possibly being TRBD2 (6 bases). V gave up 4 bases and J gave up 4 bases, with 20 bases separating them. This CDR3 has 16 residues. CDR1 and CDR2 from the germline V gene are SQVTM and ANQGSEA. CDR3 in DNA: TGCAGCGTTGCGATGCAGGCCGGGACTGTATACAATGAGCAGTTCTTC. Translating it yields CSVAMQAGTVYNEQFF.

V and J are TRBV7-9 and TRBJ2-1; D gene uncertain. Between the trimmed V and J ends, which lost 1 base and 3 bases, there was a span of 16 bases. CDR3 length: 17 amino acids. Germline V gives CDR1 SEHNR, CDR2 FQNEAQ (reference sequence). The CDR3 nucleotides read TGTGCCAGCAGCTTAGTGACATATGGGTTTAGCTACAATGAGCAGTTCTTC. Protein: CASSLVTYGFSYNEQFF.

The chain's CDR3 is CASSGETAKNIQYF. In DNA form, the CDR3 reads TGCGCCAGCAGTGGAGAGACAGCGAAAAACATTCAGTACTTC. V gene TRBV10-1 combines with J gene TRBJ2-4; D is perhaps TRBD1 (5 bases). Germline CDR1 and CDR2: WNHNN and SYGVQD (reference sequence). This CDR3 contains 14 residues. Deletions cut 4 bases from V and 4 bases from J, with 11 bases between.